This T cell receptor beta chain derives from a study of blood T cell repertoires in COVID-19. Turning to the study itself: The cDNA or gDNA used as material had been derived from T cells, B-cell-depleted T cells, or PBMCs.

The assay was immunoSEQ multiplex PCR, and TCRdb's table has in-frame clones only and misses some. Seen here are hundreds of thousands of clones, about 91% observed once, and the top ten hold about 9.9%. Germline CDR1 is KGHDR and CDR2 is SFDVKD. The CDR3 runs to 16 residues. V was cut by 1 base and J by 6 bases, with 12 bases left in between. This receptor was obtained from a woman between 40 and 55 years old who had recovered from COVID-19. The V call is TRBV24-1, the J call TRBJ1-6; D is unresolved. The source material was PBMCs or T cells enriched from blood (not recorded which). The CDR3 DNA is TGTGCCACCAGTGATTTTGGGGAGGCCCTTAATTCACCCCTCCACTTT. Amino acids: CATSDFGEALNSPLHF.